Below, 30 T cell receptor beta chains from the same sample are listed, as sequenced in a study of T cell responses to AZD1222 COVID-19 vaccine. Clones were read by immunoSEQ multiplex PCR, and TCRdb kept only the in-frame ones, dropping some. The profile covers 150,000 to 200,000 clones, with 70% to 90% appearing a single time and 1.6% taken by the ten largest. The sample was peripheral blood, taken on day 0 of AZD1222 vaccination. These TCRs come from an adult in good health.

The V gene is TRBV9, the J gene TRBJ1-3; 12 nucleotides line up with TRBD1. Trimming at V came to 0 bases and at J to 2 bases, leaving 9 bases not matched to a gene. From germline, CDR1 is SGDLS and CDR2 YYNGEE. The CDR3 has 19 amino acids. CDR3 DNA sequence: TGTGCCAGCAGCGTAGCTCCGGGGGGACAGGGGGCGGCTGGAAACACCATATATTTT. It yields the protein CASSVAPGGQGAAGNTIYF.

The chain joins TRBV7-8 to TRBJ2-7; 12 bases agree with TRBD2. The CDR3 is 15 residues long. Germline lookup yields CDR1 SGHVS and CDR2 FQNEAQ. V was pared by 5 bases and J by 4 bases, with 6 bases of the junction left unmatched. CDR3 amino acids: CASSVTSGRFYEQYF. CDR3 DNA: TGTGCCAGCAGCGTTACTAGCGGGAGGTTTTACGAGCAGTACTTC. The complete variable domain, with remaining parts taken from reference TRBV7-8 and TRBJ2-7, reads GAGVSQSPRYKVAKRGQDVALRCDPISGHVSLFWYQQALGQGPEFLTYFQNEAQLDKSGLPSDRFFAERPEGSVSTLKIQRTQQEDSAVYLCASSVTSGRFYEQYFGPGTRLTVT.

This clone was recorded only once. The chain has TRBV7-3 and TRBJ2-7; 7 nucleotides line up with TRBD1. With 5 bases clipped from V and 3 bases from J, the junction kept 4 bases outside the gene matches. Germline CDR1 reads SGHTA; CDR2 reads FQGTGA. This CDR3 spans 13 amino acids. The CDR3, as DNA: TGTGCCAGCAGCCGGGGACAGAACTACGAGCAGTACTTC. Translated: CASSRGQNYEQYF. The entire variable domain, with the rest obtained from reference TRBV7-3 and TRBJ2-7, is as follows: GAGVSQTPSNKVTEKGKYVELRCDPISGHTALYWYRQSLGQGPEFLIYFQGTGAADDSGLPNDRFFAVRPEGSVSTLKIQRTERGDSAVYLCASSRGQNYEQYFGPGTRLTVT.

The chain uses TRBV5-1 and TRBJ2-2; 10 bases are a match to TRBD1. The CDR3 loop spans 15 amino acids. Germline V gene data show CDR1 as SGHRS and CDR2 as YFSETQ. The trim removed 2 bases at V and 4 bases at J, leaving 2 bases unmatched. This CDR3 is CASSFRTGGTGELFF. The CDR3 DNA follows: TGCGCCAGCAGCTTTCGGACAGGGGGCACCGGGGAGCTGTTTTTT.

The J gene is TRBJ1-1, the V gene TRBV12-1; whether TRBD1, the table's D call, matches the DNA was not checked. TRBV12-1 is termed a pseudogene. CDR3 length: 11 residues. CDR3 DNA sequence: TGTGCCAGCAGCTCAAACACTGAAGCTTTCTTT. This gives the protein CASSSNTEAFF.

The V gene is TRBV5-8, the J gene TRBJ1-2, with D tentatively TRBD1 (6 bases). The germline V and J ends were trimmed by 0 bases and 3 bases, with 15 bases remaining between them. This CDR3 has 16 residues. CDR1 SGHTS and CDR2 YDEGEE come from the germline V gene. The DNA of the CDR3 is TGTGCCAGCAGCTTGGCCGGGGGGGCTAGTTACTATGGCTACACCTTC. Amino acid sequence: CASSLAGGASYYGYTF. Combining the CDR3 with reference TRBV5-8 and TRBJ1-2 gives the whole variable domain EAGVTQSPTHLIKTRGQQATLRCSPISGHTSVYWYQQALGLGLQFLLWYDEGEERNRGNFPPRFSGRQFPNYSSELNVNALELEDSALYLCASSLAGGASYYGYTFGSGTRLTVV.

This chain links TRBV29-1 with TRBJ1-1; D uncertain. Germline CDR1 reads SQVTM; CDR2 reads ANQGSEA. V was clipped by 2 bases and J by 2 bases, with 9 bases between them. This CDR3 has 13 amino acids. The CDR3: CSVEPTPNTEAFF. CDR3 DNA: TGCAGCGTTGAACCGACACCTAACACTGAAGCTTTCTTT.

This clone was counted only a few times. The chain couples TRBV5-1 to TRBJ2-1, with a tentative D call TRBD1 (5 bases). CDR1 is SGHRS, CDR2 YFSETQ, per germline. The CDR3 is 16 residues long. With 5 bases removed from V and 2 bases from J, the gap between germline ends came to 17 bases. CDR3 amino acids: CASRAAGGATYNEQFF. The CDR3 DNA reads as TGCGCCAGCAGGGCAGCTGGTGGGGCCACCTACAATGAGCAGTTCTTC.

The chain joins TRBV15 to TRBJ2-2; D possibly matches TRBD1 or TRBD2 (6 bases each). Trimming shortened V by 0 bases and J by 5 bases, and 22 bases separated the two germline ends. The CDR3 is made up of 19 amino acids. Germline V gene data show CDR1 as LNHNV and CDR2 as YYDKDF (reference sequence). CDR3 in DNA: TGTGCCACCAGCAGAGAAGGACAGCAGAGGTGGGGGGTGACCGGGGAGCTGTTTTTT. Its protein is CATSREGQQRWGVTGELFF. The entire variable domain, with the rest obtained from reference TRBV15 and TRBJ2-2, is as follows: DAMVIQNPRYQVTQFGKPVTLSCSQTLNHNVMYWYQQKSSQAPKLLFHYYDKDFNNEADTPDNFQSRRPNTSFCFLDIRSPGLGDTAMYLCATSREGQQRWGVTGELFFGEGSRLTVL.

This chain connects TRBV9 to TRBJ2-7; a weak D match, TRBD1 (8 bases). This CDR3 contains 16 residues. Between the trimmed V and J ends, which lost 0 bases and 5 bases, there was a span of 18 bases. CDR1 and CDR2 from the germline V gene are SGDLS and YYNGEE. The DNA for the CDR3 is TGTGCCAGCAGCGTAGATGGACAGGGACTAAAAAACGAGCAGTACTTC. This translates into CASSVDGQGLKNEQYF.

The genes are TRBV10-3 and TRBJ2-1; 11 nucleotides agree with TRBD2. J was trimmed by 9 bases and V by 8 bases; bases with no gene match: 0. The CDR3 runs to 11 residues. Looked up from germline, CDR1 is ENHRY and CDR2 is SYGVKD. The CDR3 protein is CAIGLAGEQFF. The DNA for the CDR3 is TGTGCCATCGGACTAGCGGGTGAGCAGTTCTTC.

The chain is built from TRBV7-3 and TRBJ2-7, with 8 bases lining up with TRBD2. CDR3 size: 16 residues. J was trimmed by 4 bases and V by 1 base; bases with no gene match: 9. Germline V gives CDR1 SGHTA, CDR2 FQGTGA. CDR3 region: CASSLRAVAGSYEQYF. The DNA for the CDR3 is TGTGCCAGCAGCTTAAGGGCAGTAGCGGGATCTTACGAGCAGTACTTC.

This rearrangement joins TRBV2 to TRBJ1-2; D is perhaps TRBD1 (5 bases). Germline CDR1 reads SNHLY; CDR2 reads FYNNEI. The germline V and J ends were trimmed by 0 bases and 6 bases, with 11 bases remaining between them. The CDR3 has 14 residues. The CDR3 region has the DNA TGTGCCAGCAGTGAAGCGCAGAGGGGCCATGGCTACACCTTC. Translated: CASSEAQRGHGYTF.

The chain joins TRBV6-2 or TRBV6-3 to TRBJ2-2; D unclear. The CDR3 covers 14 residues. Trimming removed 3 bases at V and 1 base at J, with 6 bases between. Germline CDR1 and CDR2: MNHEY and SVGEGT. The CDR3 region is CASSYQGNTGELFF. For the CDR3, the DNA is TGTGCCAGCAGTTATCAAGGGAACACCGGGGAGCTGTTTTTT.

This chain uses TRBV7-9 with TRBJ1-1, with no clear D. Per the germline V gene, CDR1 is SEHNR and CDR2 is FQNEAQ (reference sequence). Trimming removed 5 bases from V and 6 bases from J, with 13 bases in between. The CDR3 runs 13 residues. The CDR3 DNA reads as TGTGCCAGCAGCCTCGGTTGGGCTCCTGAAGCTTTCTTT. Translated, it gives CASSLGWAPEAFF.

Only one count was recorded for this clone. The J gene is TRBJ1-5, the V gene TRBV6-5; possibly TRBD1 for D (6 bases). The CDR3 loop spans 14 amino acids. V gave up 1 base and J gave up 7 bases, with 11 bases separating them. The germline gives CDR1 MNHEY, CDR2 SVGAGI. The CDR3 here is CASSYLGAGQPQHF. The DNA for the CDR3 is TGTGCCAGCAGTTACTTGGGGGCAGGCCAGCCCCAGCATTTT.

CDR3 protein: CASSPRMDGATYEQYF. In DNA, the CDR3 is TGTGCCAGCTCACCACGCATGGACGGAGCGACCTACGAGCAGTACTTC. V and J are TRBV18 and TRBJ2-7; D gene unclear. CDR3 length: 16 amino acids. Germline V CDR1 and CDR2: KGHSH, LQKENI. Trimming took 1 base from V and 2 from J, leaving 15 bases between them.

This clone was counted once. The chain has TRBV28 and TRBJ2-5, with a tentative D call TRBD2 (6 bases). Germline V lookup: CDR1 MDHEN, CDR2 SYDVKM. V shed 7 bases and J shed 7 bases, with 19 bases lying between them. This CDR3 region has 14 residues. CDR3 region: CASTLGGISGTQYF. As DNA, the CDR3 is TGTGCCAGCACCTTGGGCGGGATTTCGGGGACCCAGTACTTC.

The CDR3 coding sequence is TGCGCCAGCAGTGAACAGAACACTGAAGCTTTCTTT. This gives the protein CASSEQNTEAFF. The chain is built from TRBV10-2 and TRBJ1-1; the D is unclear. This CDR3 is 12 amino acids long. Trimming shortened V by 3 bases and J by 1 base, and 3 bases separated the two germline ends. Germline CDR1 WSHSY, CDR2 SAAADI.

This clone came up once. The V call is TRBV9, the J call TRBJ1-3, with TRBD1 matching 7 bases. The CDR3 has 15 amino acids. Germline CDR1 and CDR2: SGDLS and YYNGEE. V lost 0 bases, J lost 4 bases, and 4 bases stayed unmatched. Written as DNA, the CDR3 is TGTGCCAGCAGCGTAGAGGGGACAGTCGGAAACACCATATATTTT. Translated, it gives CASSVEGTVGNTIYF. Based on the CDR3 plus reference TRBV9 and TRBJ1-3, the full variable domain is DSGVTQTPKHLITATGQRVTLRCSPRSGDLSVYWYQQSLDQGLQFLIQYYNGEERAKGNILERFSAQQFPDLHSELNLSSLELGDSALYFCASSVEGTVGNTIYFGEGSWLTVV.

The chain links TRBV6-4 to TRBJ1-1, with D perhaps TRBD1 (6 bases). The CDR3 length is 14 residues. Trimming cost V 1 base and J 6 bases, with 12 bases left between them. From germline, CDR1 is MRHNA and CDR2 SNTAGT. Written as DNA, the CDR3 is TGTGCCAGCAGTGACTATGGGGGGCATGCTGAAGCTTTCTTT. Its protein is CASSDYGGHAEAFF.

This chain links TRBV29-1 with TRBJ2-1; D is unclear. The germline V gene encodes CDR1 SQVTM and CDR2 ANQGSEA. Trimming left V 5 bases short and J 2 bases short, with 10 bases between. This CDR3 is built from 13 residues. The chain's CDR3 is CSVRVVTYNEQFF. In nucleotides, the CDR3 is TGCAGCGTTCGCGTGGTGACCTACAATGAGCAGTTCTTC.

J is TRBJ2-3 and V is TRBV19; 11 bases agree with TRBD1. The CDR3 runs 15 residues. V trimming: 4 bases; J trimming: 3 bases; junction bases outside the gene matches: 3. CDR1 LNHDA and CDR2 SQIVND come from the germline V gene (reference sequence). For the CDR3, the DNA is TGTGCCAGTAGTAGGGACAGGGGGAGAACAGATACGCAGTATTTT. As protein: CASSRDRGRTDTQYF.

This clone was seen just once. The chain carries TRBV7-6 and TRBJ2-3; TRBD2 aligns across 11 bases. CDR3 length: 17 residues. Germline V gives CDR1 SGHVS, CDR2 FNYEAQ. V shed 5 bases, J shed 6 bases, and the junction held 13 bases outside the gene matches. The CDR3 protein is CASSLGTSGPRKDTQYF. CDR3 DNA sequence: TGTGCCAGCAGCCTAGGGACTAGCGGCCCCAGGAAGGATACGCAGTATTTT. Complete variable domain (other parts from reference TRBV7-6 and TRBJ2-3): GAGVSQSPRYKVTKRGQDVALRCDPISGHVSLYWYRQALGQGPEFLTYFNYEAQQDKSGLPNDRFSAERPEGSISTLTIQRTEQRDSAMYRCASSLGTSGPRKDTQYFGPGTRLTVL.

The chain uses TRBV5-1 and TRBJ1-2, with a tentative D call TRBD1 (6 bases). Germline assignment: CDR1 SGHRS and CDR2 YFSETQ. This CDR3 comprises 14 residues. V was cut by 4 bases and J by 6 bases, with 16 bases left in between. CDR3 sequence (DNA): TGCGCCAGCAGCGGGCGGGGGACACTTGATGGCTACACCTTC. The encoded protein is CASSGRGTLDGYTF. Combining the CDR3 with reference TRBV5-1 and TRBJ1-2 gives the whole variable domain KAGVTQTPRYLIKTRGQQVTLSCSPISGHRSVSWYQQTPGQGLQFLFEYFSETQRNKGNFPGRFSGRQFSNSRSEMNVSTLELGDSALYLCASSGRGTLDGYTFGSGTRLTVV.

This chain connects TRBV5-1 to TRBJ1-1; 7 bases match TRBD1. This CDR3 is built from 16 residues. CDR1 and CDR2 (germline): SGHRS, YFSETQ. Germline trimming cut 4 bases from V and 5 bases from J; bases unmatched to any gene: 14. The CDR3 DNA sequence: TGCGCCAGCAGCCCGAGAAGCAGGGGGATTGATACTGAAGCTTTCTTT. Its translation is CASSPRSRGIDTEAFF. Together with reference TRBV5-1 and TRBJ1-1, the CDR3 gives the full variable domain: KAGVTQTPRYLIKTRGQQVTLSCSPISGHRSVSWYQQTPGQGLQFLFEYFSETQRNKGNFPGRFSGRQFSNSRSEMNVSTLELGDSALYLCASSPRSRGIDTEAFFGQGTRLTVV.

The chain links TRBV10-3 to TRBJ1-5, with TRBD1 as a possible D gene (5 bases). The ends were cut back, 2 bases at V and 3 bases at J, with 11 bases in the middle. The germline CDR1 and CDR2 sequences are ENHRY and SYGVKD. The CDR3 has 15 amino acids. In DNA form, the CDR3 reads TGTGCCATCAGTGAGGGGGCTACGGTCAATCAGCCCCAGCATTTT. This gives the protein CAISEGATVNQPQHF.

The chain carries TRBV7-9 and TRBJ1-5; no definite D call. This CDR3 is 15 amino acids long. Trimming stripped 8 bases from V and 0 bases from J, with 14 bases between. Germline loops: CDR1 SEHNR, CDR2 FQNEAQ (reference sequence). DNA of the CDR3: TGTGCCAGCCTAGGTAGGCGGGTTAGCAATCAGCCCCAGCATTTT. This gives the protein CASLGRRVSNQPQHF.

The chain carries TRBV3-1 (or the pseudogene TRBV3-2) and TRBJ1-1; D ambiguous. Germline V CDR1 and CDR2: LGHDT, YNNKEL (reference sequence). CDR3 length equals 11 residues. Trimming shortened V by 4 bases and J by 7 bases, and 7 bases separated the two germline ends. In DNA form, the CDR3 reads TGTGCCAGCAGCCCGGGGAGTGAAGCTTTCTTT. It encodes CASSPGSEAFF.

This rearrangement joins TRBV10-3 to TRBJ2-3; 7 bases align to TRBD1. CDR3 size: 14 residues. V was clipped by 4 bases and J by 2 bases; unmatched bases: 3. In germline, CDR1 is ENHRY, CDR2 SYGVKD. DNA for the CDR3: TGTGCCATCAGTGGGGGGACAGTCACAGATACGCAGTATTTT. Translated: CAISGGTVTDTQYF.